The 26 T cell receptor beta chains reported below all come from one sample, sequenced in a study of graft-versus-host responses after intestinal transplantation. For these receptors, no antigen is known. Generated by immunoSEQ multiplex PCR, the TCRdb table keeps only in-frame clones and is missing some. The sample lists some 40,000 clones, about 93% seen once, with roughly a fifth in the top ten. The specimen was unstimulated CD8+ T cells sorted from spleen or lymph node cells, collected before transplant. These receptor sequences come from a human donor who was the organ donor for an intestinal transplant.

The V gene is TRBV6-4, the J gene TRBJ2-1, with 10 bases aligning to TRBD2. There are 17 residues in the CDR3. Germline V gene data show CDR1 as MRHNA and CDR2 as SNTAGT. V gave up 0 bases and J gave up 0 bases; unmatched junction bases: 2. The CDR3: CASSDSGLAASYNEQFF. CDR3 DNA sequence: TGTGCCAGCAGTGACTCAGGACTAGCGGCCTCCTACAATGAGCAGTTCTTC.

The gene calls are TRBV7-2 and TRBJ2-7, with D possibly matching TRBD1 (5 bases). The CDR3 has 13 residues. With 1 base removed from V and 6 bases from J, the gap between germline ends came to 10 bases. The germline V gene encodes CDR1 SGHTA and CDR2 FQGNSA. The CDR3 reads CASSLVSRGEQYF. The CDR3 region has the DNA TGTGCCAGCAGCTTAGTATCTAGGGGCGAGCAGTACTTC.

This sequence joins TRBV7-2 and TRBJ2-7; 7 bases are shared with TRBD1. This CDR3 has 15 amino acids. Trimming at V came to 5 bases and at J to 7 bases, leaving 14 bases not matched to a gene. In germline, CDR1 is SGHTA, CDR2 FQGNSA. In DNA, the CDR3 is TGTGCCAGCAGCCTCAGACAGGGAGCCTTTCGGGAGCAGTACTTC. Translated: CASSLRQGAFREQYF.

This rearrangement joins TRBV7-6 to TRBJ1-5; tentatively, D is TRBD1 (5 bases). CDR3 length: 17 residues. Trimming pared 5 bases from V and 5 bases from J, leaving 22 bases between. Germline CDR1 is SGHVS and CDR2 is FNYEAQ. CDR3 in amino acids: CASSPQKAVGAHQPQHF. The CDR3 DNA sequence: TGTGCCAGCAGCCCCCAGAAGGCAGTAGGGGCTCATCAGCCCCAGCATTTT.

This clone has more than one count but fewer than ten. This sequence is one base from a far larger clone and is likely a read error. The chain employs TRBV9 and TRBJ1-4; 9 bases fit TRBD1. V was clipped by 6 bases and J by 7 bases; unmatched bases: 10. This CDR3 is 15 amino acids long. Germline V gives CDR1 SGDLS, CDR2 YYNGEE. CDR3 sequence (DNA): TGTGCCAGCATCGCCACCGGGACAGGGACTGAAAAACTGTTTTTT. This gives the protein CASIATGTGTEKLFF.

The CDR3 is CASSRSGGYSNQPQHF. As DNA, the CDR3 is TGTGCCAGCAGCCGGTCCGGGGGCTATAGCAATCAGCCCCAGCATTTT. The rearrangement links TRBV7-9 to TRBJ1-5; the D gene is possibly TRBD1 (6 bases). CDR3 length equals 16 residues. CDR1 is SEHNR, CDR2 FQNEAQ, per germline (reference sequence). The V gene lost 5 bases and the J gene lost 0 bases, with 14 bases spanning the gap.

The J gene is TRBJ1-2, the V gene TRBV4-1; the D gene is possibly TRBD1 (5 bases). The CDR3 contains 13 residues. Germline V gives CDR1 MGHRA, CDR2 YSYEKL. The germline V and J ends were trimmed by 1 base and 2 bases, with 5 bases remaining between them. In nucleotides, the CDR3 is TGCGCCAGCAGCCAAGGGGACAACTATGGCTACACCTTC. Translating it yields CASSQGDNYGYTF.

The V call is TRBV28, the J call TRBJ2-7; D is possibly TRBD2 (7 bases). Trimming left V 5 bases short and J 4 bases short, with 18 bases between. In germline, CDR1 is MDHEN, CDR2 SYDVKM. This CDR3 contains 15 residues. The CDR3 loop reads CASSPLGGAIYEQYF. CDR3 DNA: TGTGCCAGCAGTCCCCTGGGGGGGGCTATTTACGAGCAGTACTTC.

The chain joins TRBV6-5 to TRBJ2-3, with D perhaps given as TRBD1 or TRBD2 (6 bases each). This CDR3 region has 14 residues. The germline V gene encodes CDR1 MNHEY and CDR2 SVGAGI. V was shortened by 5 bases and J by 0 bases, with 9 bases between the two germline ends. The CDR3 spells CASSRGASTDTQYF. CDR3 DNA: TGTGCCAGCAGTAGGGGGGCCAGCACAGATACGCAGTATTTT.

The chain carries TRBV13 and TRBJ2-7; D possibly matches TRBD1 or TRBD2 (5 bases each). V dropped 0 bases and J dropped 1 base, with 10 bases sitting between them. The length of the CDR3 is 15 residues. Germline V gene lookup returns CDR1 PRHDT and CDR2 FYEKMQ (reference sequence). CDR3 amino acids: CASSLGRDGSYEQYF. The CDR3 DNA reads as TGTGCCAGCAGCTTAGGTCGGGACGGTTCCTACGAGCAGTACTTC.

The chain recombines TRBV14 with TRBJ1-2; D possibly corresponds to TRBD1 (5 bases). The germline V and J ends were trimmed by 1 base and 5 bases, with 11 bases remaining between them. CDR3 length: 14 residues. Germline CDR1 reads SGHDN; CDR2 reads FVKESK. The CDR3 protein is CASSQAGLGYGYTF. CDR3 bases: TGTGCCAGCAGCCAAGCAGGGTTGGGGTATGGCTACACCTTC.

The CDR3: CATSRTSGSEQYF. CDR3 DNA sequence: TGTGCCACCAGCAGGACTAGCGGGAGCGAGCAGTACTTC. This chain joins TRBV15 and TRBJ2-7, with 12 bases identical to TRBD2. With 3 bases clipped from V and 6 bases from J, the junction kept 0 bases outside the gene matches. Germline V gives CDR1 LNHNV, CDR2 YYDKDF (reference sequence). CDR3 length: 13 residues. Combining the CDR3 with reference TRBV15 and TRBJ2-7 gives the whole variable domain DAMVIQNPRYQVTQFGKPVTLSCSQTLNHNVMYWYQQKSSQAPKLLFHYYDKDFNNEADTPDNFQSRRPNTSFCFLDIRSPGLGDTAMYLCATSRTSGSEQYFGPGTRLTVT.

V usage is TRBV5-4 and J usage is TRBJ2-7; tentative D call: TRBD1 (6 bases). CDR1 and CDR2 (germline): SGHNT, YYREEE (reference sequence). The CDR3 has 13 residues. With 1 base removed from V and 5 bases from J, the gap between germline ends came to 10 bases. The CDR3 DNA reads TGTGCCAGCAGCTTGACAGGGCGGGACGAGCAGTACTTC. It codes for CASSLTGRDEQYF. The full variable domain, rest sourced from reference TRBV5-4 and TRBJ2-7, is ETGVTQSPTHLIKTRGQQVTLRCSSQSGHNTVSWYQQALGQGPQFIFQYYREEENGRGNFPPRFSGLQFPNYSSELNVNALELDDSALYLCASSLTGRDEQYFGPGTRLTVT.

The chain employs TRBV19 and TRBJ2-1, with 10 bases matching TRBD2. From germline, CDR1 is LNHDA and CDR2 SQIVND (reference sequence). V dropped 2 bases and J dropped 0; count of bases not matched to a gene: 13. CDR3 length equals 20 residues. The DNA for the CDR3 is TGTGCCAGTAGTATACCCCGGGATAGCGGGAGGCCTAGCTCCTACAATGAGCAGTTCTTC. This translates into CASSIPRDSGRPSSYNEQFF.

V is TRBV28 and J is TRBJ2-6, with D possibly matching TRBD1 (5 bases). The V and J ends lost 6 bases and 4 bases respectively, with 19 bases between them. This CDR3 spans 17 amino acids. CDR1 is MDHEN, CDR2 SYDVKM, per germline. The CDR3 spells CASSPRPGQAGANVLTF. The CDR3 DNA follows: TGTGCCAGCAGCCCACGGCCAGGGCAAGCGGGGGCCAACGTCCTGACTTTC. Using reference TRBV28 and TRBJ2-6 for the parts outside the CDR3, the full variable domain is DVKVTQSSRYLVKRTGEKVFLECVQDMDHENMFWYRQDPGLGLRLIYFSYDVKMKEKGDIPEGYSVSREKKERFSLILESASTNQTSMYLCASSPRPGQAGANVLTFGAGSRLTVL.

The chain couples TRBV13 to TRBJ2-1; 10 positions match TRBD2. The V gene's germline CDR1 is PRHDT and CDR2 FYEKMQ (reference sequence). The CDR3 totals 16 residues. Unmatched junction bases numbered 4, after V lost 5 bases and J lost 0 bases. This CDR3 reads CASSVASGSSYNEQFF. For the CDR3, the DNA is TGTGCCAGCAGCGTCGCTAGCGGGAGCTCCTACAATGAGCAGTTCTTC. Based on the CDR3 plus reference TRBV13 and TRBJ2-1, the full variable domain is AAGVIQSPRHLIKEKRETATLKCYPIPRHDTVYWYQQGPGQDPQFLISFYEKMQSDKGSIPDRFSAQQFSDYHSELNMSSLELGDSALYFCASSVASGSSYNEQFFGPGTRLTVL.

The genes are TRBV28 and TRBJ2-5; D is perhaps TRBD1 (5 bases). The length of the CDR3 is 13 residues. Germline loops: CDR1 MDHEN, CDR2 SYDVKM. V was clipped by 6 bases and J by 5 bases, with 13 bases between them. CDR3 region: CASRPRVRETQYF. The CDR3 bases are TGTGCCAGCAGACCCAGGGTCCGGGAGACCCAGTACTTC.

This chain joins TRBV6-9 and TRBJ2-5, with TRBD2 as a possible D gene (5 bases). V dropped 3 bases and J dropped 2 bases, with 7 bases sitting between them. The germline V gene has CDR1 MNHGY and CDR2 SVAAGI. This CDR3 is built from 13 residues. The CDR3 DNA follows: TGTGCCAGCAGTTACGGGGTACAAGAGACCCAGTACTTC. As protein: CASSYGVQETQYF.

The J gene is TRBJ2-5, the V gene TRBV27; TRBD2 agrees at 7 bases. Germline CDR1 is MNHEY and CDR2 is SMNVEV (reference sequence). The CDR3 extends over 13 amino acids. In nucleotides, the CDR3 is TGTCCTCAACCCCCGGGAGGCAAAAAGACCCAGTACTTC. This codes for CPQPPGGKKTQYF.

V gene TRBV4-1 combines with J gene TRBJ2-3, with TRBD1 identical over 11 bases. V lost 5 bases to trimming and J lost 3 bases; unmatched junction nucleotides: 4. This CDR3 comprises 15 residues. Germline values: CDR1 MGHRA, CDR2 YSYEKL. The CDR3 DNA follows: TGCGCCAGCAGCTGGGGACAGGGGGAAACAGATACGCAGTATTTT. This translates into CASSWGQGETDTQYF.

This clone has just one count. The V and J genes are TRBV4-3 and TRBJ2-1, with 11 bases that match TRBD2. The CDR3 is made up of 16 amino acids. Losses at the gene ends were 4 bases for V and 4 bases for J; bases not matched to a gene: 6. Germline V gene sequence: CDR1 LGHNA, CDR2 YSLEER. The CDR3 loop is CASSLIAGGLYNEQFF. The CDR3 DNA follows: TGCGCCAGCAGCCTCATAGCGGGAGGGTTGTACAATGAGCAGTTCTTC.

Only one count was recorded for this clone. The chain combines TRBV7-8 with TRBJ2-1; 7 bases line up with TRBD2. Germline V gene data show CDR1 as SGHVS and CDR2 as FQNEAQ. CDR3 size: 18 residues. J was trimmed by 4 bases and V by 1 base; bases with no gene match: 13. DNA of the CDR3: TGTGCCAGCAGCTTAGGCATCTTCGTGGGGGAGGGTTACAATGAGCAGTTCTTC. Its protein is CASSLGIFVGEGYNEQFF.

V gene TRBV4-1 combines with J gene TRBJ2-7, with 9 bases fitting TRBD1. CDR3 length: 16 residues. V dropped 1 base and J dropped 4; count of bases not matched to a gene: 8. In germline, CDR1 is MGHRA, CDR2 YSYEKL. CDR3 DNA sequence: TGCGCCAGCAGCCAAGTTCCCGGGACAGGGTATTACGAGCAGTACTTC. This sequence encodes CASSQVPGTGYYEQYF.

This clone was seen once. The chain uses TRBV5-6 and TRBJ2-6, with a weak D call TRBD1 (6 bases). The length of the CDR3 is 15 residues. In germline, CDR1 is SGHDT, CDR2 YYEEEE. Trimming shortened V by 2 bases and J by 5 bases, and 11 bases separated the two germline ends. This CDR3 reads CASSFQGRRANVLTF. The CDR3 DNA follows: TGTGCCAGCAGCTTCCAGGGGCGTAGGGCCAACGTCCTGACTTTC.

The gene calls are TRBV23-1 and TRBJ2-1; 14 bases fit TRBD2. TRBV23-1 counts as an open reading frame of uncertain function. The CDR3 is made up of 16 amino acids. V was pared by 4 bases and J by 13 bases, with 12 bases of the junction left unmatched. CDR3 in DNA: TGCGCCAGCAGTCGACCGACTAGCGGGAGGGATCTTGAACAGTTCTTC. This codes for CASSRPTSGRDLEQFF.

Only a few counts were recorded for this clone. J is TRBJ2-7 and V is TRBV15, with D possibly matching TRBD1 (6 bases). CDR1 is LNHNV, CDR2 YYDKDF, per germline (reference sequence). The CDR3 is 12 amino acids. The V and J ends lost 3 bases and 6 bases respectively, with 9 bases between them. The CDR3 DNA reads TGTGCCACCAGCAGTACAGGGTTCGAGCAGTACTTC. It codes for CATSSTGFEQYF. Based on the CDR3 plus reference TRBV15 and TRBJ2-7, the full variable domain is DAMVIQNPRYQVTQFGKPVTLSCSQTLNHNVMYWYQQKSSQAPKLLFHYYDKDFNNEADTPDNFQSRRPNTSFCFLDIRSPGLGDTAMYLCATSSTGFEQYFGPGTRLTVT.